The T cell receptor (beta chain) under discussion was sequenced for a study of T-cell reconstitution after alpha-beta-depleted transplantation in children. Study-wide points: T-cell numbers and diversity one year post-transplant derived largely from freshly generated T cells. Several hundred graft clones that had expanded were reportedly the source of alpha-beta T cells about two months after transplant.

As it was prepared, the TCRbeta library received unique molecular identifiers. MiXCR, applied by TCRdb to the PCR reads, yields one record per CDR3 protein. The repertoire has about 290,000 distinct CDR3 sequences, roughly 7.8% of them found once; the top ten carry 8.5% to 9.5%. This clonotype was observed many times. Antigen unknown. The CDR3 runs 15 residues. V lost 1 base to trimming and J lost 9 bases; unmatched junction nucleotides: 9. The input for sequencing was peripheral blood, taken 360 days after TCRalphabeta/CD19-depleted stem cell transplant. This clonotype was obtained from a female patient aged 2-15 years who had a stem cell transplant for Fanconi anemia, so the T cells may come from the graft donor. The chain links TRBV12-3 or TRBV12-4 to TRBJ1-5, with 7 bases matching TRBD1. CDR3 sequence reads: CASSLGGGQYGPQHF. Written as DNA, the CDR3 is TGTGCCAGCAGTTTAGGAGGGGGCCAGTATGGGCCCCAGCATTTT.